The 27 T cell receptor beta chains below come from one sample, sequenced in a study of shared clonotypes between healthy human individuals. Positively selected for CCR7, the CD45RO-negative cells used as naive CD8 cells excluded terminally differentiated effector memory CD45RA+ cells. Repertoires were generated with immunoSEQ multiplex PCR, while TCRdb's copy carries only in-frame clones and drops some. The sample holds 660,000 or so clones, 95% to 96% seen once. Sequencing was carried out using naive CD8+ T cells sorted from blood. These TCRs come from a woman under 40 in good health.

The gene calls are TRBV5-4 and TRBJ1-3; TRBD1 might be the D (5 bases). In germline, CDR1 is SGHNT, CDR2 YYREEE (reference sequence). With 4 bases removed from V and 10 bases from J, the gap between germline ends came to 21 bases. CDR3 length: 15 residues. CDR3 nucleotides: TGTGCCAGCAGCGCCCGGGACGGCGGTCCACCTACCATATATTTT. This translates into CASSARDGGPPTIYF.

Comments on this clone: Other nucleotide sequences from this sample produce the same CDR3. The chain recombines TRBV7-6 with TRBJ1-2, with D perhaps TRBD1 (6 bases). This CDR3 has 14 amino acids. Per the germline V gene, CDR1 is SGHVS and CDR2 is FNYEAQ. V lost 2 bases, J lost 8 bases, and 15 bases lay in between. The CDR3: CASSLMTGRRGYTF. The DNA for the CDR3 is TGTGCCAGCAGCTTAATGACAGGTCGCCGCGGCTACACCTTC. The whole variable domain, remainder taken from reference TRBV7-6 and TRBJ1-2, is GAGVSQSPRYKVTKRGQDVALRCDPISGHVSLYWYRQALGQGPEFLTYFNYEAQQDKSGLPNDRFSAERPEGSISTLTIQRTEQRDSAMYRCASSLMTGRRGYTFGSGTRLTVV.

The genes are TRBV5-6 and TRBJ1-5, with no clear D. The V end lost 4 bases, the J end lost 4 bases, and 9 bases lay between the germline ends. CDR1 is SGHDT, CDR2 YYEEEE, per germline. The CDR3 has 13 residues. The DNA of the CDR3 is TGTGCCAGCAGCACGGGCCTTAATCAGCCCCAGCATTTT. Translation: CASSTGLNQPQHF.

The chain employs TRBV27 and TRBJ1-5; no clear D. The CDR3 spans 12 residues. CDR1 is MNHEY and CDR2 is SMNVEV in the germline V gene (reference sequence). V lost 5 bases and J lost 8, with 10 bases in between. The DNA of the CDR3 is TGTGCCAGCAGTCCCTATAATAAGCCCCAGCATTTT. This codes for CASSPYNKPQHF.

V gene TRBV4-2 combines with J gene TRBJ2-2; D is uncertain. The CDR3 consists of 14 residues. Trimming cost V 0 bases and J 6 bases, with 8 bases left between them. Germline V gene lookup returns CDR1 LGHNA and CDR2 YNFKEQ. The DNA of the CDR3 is TGTGCCAGCAGCCAAGATTTTCTCGCCGGGGAGCTGTTTTTT. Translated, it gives CASSQDFLAGELFF.

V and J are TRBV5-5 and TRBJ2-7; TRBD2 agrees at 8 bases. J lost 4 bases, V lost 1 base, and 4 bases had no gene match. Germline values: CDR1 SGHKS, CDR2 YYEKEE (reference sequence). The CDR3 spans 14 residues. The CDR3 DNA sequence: TGTGCCAGCAGCTTGACTAGCGGCAATTACGAGCAGTACTTC. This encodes CASSLTSGNYEQYF.

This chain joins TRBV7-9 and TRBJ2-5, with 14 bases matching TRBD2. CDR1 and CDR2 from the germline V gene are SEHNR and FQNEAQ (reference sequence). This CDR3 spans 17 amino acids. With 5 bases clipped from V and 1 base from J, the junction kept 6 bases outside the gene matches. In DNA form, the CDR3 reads TGTGCCAGCAGCCCCGGGACTAGCGGGAGAGGCCAAGAGACCCAGTACTTC. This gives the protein CASSPGTSGRGQETQYF.

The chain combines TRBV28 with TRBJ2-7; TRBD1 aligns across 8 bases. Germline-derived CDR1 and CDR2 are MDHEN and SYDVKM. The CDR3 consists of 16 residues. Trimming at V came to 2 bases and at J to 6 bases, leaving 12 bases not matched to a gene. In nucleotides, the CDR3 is TGTGCCAGCAGTTTAGGGGTACGGACAGGGTTTTTCGAGCAGTACTTC. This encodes CASSLGVRTGFFEQYF.

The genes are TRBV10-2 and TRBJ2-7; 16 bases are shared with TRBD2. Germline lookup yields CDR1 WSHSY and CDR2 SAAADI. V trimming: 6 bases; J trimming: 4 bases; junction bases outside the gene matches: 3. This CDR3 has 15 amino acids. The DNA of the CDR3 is TGCGCCAGCAGCATGGGACTAGCGGGAGGGTACGAGCAGTACTTC. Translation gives CASSMGLAGGYEQYF.

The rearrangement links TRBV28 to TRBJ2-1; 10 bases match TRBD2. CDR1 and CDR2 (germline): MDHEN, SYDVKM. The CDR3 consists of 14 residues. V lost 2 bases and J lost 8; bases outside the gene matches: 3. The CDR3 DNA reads TGTGCCAGCAGTTTACTAGCGGGAGAGGATGAGCAGTTCTTC. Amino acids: CASSLLAGEDEQFF.

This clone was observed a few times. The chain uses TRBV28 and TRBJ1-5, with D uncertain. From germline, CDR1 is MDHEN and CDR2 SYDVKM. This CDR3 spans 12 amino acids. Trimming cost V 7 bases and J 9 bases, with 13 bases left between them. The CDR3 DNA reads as TGTGCCAGCACTCCCCTCCGGGGGCCCCAGCATTTT. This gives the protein CASTPLRGPQHF.

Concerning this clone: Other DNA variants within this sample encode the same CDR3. DNA for the CDR3: TGTGCCAGCAGCTTAGCGTTGGGAGCAGGGGTCGAGCAGTACTTC. This gives the protein CASSLALGAGVEQYF. This sequence joins TRBV7-9 and TRBJ2-7; a weak D match, TRBD1 (6 bases). The V end was cut by 0 bases, the J end by 6 bases, with 15 bases between. CDR3 length equals 15 residues. Per germline, CDR1 SEHNR and CDR2 FQNEAQ (reference sequence).

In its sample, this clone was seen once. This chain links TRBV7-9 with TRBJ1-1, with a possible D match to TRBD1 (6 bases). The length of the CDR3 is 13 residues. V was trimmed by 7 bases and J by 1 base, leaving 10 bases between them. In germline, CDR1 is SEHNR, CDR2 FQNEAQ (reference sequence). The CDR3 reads CASNIGGNTEAFF. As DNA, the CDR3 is TGTGCCAGCAACATAGGGGGGAACACTGAAGCTTTCTTT.

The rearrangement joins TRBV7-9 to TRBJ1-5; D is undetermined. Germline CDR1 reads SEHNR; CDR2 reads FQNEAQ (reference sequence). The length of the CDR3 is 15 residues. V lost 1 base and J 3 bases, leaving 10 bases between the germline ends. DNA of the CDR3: TGTGCCAGCAGCTTAGAGGGTGGTACCAATCAGCCCCAGCATTTT. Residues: CASSLEGGTNQPQHF.

The CDR3 protein is CASSFLTGRETQYF. The CDR3 DNA is TGTGCCAGCAGCTTTTTGACGGGACGGGAGACCCAGTACTTC. V is TRBV5-6 and J is TRBJ2-5; D tentatively reads TRBD1 or TRBD2 (5 bases each). Germline loops: CDR1 SGHDT, CDR2 YYEEEE. This CDR3 has 14 residues. Trimming took 2 bases from V and 5 from J, leaving 13 bases between them.

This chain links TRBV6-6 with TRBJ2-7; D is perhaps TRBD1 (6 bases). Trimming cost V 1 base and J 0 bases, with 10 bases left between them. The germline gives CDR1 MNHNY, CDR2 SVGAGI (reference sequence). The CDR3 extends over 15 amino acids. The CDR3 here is CASSYLGQTSYEQYF. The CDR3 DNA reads TGTGCCAGCAGTTACTTAGGACAGACCTCCTACGAGCAGTACTTC.

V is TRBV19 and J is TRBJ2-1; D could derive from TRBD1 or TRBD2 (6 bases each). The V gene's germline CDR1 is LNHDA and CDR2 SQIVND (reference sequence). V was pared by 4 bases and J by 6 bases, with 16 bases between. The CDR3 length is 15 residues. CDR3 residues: CASSRGGLSLNEQFF. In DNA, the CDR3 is TGTGCCAGTAGTAGAGGGGGACTCTCGCTCAATGAGCAGTTCTTC.

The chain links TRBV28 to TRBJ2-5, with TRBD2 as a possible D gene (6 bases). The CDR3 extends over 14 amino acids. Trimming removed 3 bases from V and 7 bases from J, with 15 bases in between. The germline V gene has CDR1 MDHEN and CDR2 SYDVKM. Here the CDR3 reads CASSLGGEEGTQYF. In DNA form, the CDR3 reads TGTGCCAGCAGTTTGGGCGGGGAAGAGGGGACCCAGTACTTC. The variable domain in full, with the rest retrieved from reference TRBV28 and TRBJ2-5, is DVKVTQSSRYLVKRTGEKVFLECVQDMDHENMFWYRQDPGLGLRLIYFSYDVKMKEKGDIPEGYSVSREKKERFSLILESASTNQTSMYLCASSLGGEEGTQYFGPGTRLLVL.

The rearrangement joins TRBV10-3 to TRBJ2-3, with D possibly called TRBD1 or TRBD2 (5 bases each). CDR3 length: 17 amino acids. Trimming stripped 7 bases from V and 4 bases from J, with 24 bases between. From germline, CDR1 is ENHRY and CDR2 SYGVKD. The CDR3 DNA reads TGTGCCATCACCAATGAAGTCCTTTCGGTGGGGGCAGATACGCAGTATTTT. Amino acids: CAITNEVLSVGADTQYF.

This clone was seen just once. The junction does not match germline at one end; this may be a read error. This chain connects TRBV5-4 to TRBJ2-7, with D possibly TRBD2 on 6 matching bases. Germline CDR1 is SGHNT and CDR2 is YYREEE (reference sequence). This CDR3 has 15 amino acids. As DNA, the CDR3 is TGTGCCAGCAGCCGGGCGACTAGTAGCTCCGACGAGCAGTACTTC. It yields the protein CASSRATSSSDEQYF.

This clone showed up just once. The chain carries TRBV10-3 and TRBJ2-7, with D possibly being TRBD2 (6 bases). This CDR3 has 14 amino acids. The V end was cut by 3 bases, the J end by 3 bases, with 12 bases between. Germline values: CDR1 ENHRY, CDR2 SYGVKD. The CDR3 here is CAISDTGDNYEQYF. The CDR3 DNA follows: TGTGCCATCAGTGACACGGGAGACAACTACGAGCAGTACTTC.

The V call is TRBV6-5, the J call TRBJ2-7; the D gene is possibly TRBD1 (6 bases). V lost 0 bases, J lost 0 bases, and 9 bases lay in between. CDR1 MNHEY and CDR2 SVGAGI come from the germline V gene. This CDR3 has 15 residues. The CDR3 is CASSYSGTSSYEQYF. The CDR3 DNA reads TGTGCCAGCAGTTACTCCGGGACAAGCTCCTACGAGCAGTACTTC.

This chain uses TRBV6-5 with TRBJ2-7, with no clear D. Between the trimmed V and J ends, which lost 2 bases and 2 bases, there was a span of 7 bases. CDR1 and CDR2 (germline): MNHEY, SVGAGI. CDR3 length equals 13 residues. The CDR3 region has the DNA TGTGCCAGCAGTTACACCGATGCCTACGAGCAGTACTTC. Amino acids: CASSYTDAYEQYF.

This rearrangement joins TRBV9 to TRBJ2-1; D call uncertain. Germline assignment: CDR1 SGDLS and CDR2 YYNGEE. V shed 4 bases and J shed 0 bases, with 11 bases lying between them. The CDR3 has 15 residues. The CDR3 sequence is CASSPTASSYNEQFF. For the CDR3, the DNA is TGTGCCAGCAGCCCTACAGCGAGCTCCTACAATGAGCAGTTCTTC.

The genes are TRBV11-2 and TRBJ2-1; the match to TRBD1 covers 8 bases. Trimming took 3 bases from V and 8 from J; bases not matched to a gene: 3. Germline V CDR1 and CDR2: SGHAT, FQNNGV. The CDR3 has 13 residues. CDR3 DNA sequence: TGTGCCAGCAGCTTCCAGGGGGCCCATGAGCAGTTCTTC. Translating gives CASSFQGAHEQFF.

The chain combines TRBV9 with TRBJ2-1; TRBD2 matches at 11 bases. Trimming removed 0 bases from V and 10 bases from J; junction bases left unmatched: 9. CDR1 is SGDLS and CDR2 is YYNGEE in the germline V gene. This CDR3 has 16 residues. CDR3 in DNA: TGTGCCAGCAGCGTAGTAGCGGGAGGGGCCTTAGGGGAGCAGTTCTTC. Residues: CASSVVAGGALGEQFF.

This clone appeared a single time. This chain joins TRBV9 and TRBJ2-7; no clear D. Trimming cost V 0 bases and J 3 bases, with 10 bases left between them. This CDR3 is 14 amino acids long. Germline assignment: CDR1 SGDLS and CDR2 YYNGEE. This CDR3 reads CASSVDSRFYEQYF. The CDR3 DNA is TGTGCCAGCAGCGTAGACAGTCGATTCTACGAGCAGTACTTC.